These T cell receptor beta chains were read from a single sample in a study of radiation and T cells in renal cell carcinoma. Measured with immunoSEQ multiplex PCR; TCRdb has only the in-frame clones, and not every one. The table lists about 78,000 clones, roughly 87% of them singletons. The sample here was blood, taken from a patient whose treatment included radiotherapy and nephrectomy. The source is a woman in her 70s with renal cell carcinoma. Both conserved end residues are part of each CDR3. The order of the fields is CDR3 length, J gene, D gene, V gene, clone size, CDR3 protein, CDR3 DNA. The D gene is left open where the match is weak. Rows may omit the clone size; those that give it use once, few, many or a size class.

CDR3 length: 14; J gene: TRBJ2-1; D gene: .; V gene: TRBV7-3; clone size: .; CDR3 protein: CASSRGAIGDEQFF; CDR3 DNA: TGTGCCAGCAGTCGGGGGGCAATCGGTGATGAGCAGTTCTTC
CDR3 length: 13; J gene: TRBJ2-5; D gene: TRBD2; V gene: TRBV18; clone size: .; CDR3 protein: CASSPGTRETQYF; CDR3 DNA: TGTGCCAGCTCCCCCGGGACTAGGGAGACCCAGTACTTC
CDR3 length: 11; J gene: TRBJ1-2; D gene: .; V gene: TRBV2; clone size: .; CDR3 protein: CASSGGSGYTF; CDR3 DNA: TGTGCCAGCAGTGGGGGTTCTGGCTACACCTTC
CDR3 length: 15; J gene: TRBJ2-1; D gene: .; V gene: TRBV19; clone size: .; CDR3 protein: CASSSLGPDYNEQFF; CDR3 DNA: TGTGCCAGTAGTAGTCTGGGGCCGGATTACAATGAGCAGTTCTTC
CDR3 length: 12; J gene: TRBJ2-1; D gene: .; V gene: TRBV6-4; clone size: .; CDR3 protein: CASSDSTLRQFF; CDR3 DNA: TGTGCCAGCAGTGACTCGACCCTAAGACAGTTCTTC
CDR3 length: 16; J gene: TRBJ2-7; D gene: TRBD1; V gene: TRBV6-1; clone size: .; CDR3 protein: CASSEALGQGLNEQYF; CDR3 DNA: TGTGCCAGCAGTGAAGCGCTGGGACAGGGGCTCAACGAGCAGTACTTC
CDR3 length: 16; J gene: TRBJ1-5; D gene: .; V gene: TRBV5-3; clone size: .; CDR3 protein: CARSLQKFYSNQPQHF; CDR3 DNA: TGTGCCAGAAGCTTGCAGAAATTCTATAGCAATCAGCCCCAGCATTTT
CDR3 length: 17; J gene: TRBJ2-2; D gene: TRBD2; V gene: TRBV7-9; clone size: .; CDR3 protein: CASSSLGGGADTGELFF; CDR3 DNA: TGTGCCAGCAGCTCTCTCGGCGGGGGGGCGGACACCGGGGAGCTGTTTTTT
CDR3 length: 16; J gene: TRBJ2-1; D gene: TRBD1; V gene: TRBV7-2; clone size: .; CDR3 protein: CASSYLAGGYYNEQFF; CDR3 DNA: TGTGCCAGCAGCTACCTGGCAGGGGGCTATTACAATGAGCAGTTCTTC
CDR3 length: 18; J gene: TRBJ1-6; D gene: .; V gene: TRBV5-1; clone size: .; CDR3 protein: CASSSPRDGSSYNSPLHF; CDR3 DNA: TGCGCCAGCAGCTCCCCTCGGGACGGAAGCTCCTATAATTCACCCCTCCACTTT
CDR3 length: 13; J gene: TRBJ1-5; D gene: TRBD1; V gene: TRBV2; clone size: few; CDR3 protein: CATAGTGNQPQHF; CDR3 DNA: TGTGCAACCGCCGGGACAGGCAATCAGCCCCAGCATTTT
CDR3 length: 15; J gene: TRBJ2-7; D gene: .; V gene: TRBV5-4; clone size: .; CDR3 protein: CASSGRELGSYEQYF; CDR3 DNA: TGTGCCAGCAGCGGAAGGGAACTTGGGTCCTACGAGCAGTACTTC
CDR3 length: 14; J gene: TRBJ1-1; D gene: TRBD1; V gene: TRBV6-5; clone size: .; CDR3 protein: CASSYKTGVTEAFF; CDR3 DNA: TGTGCCAGCAGTTACAAGACAGGGGTCACTGAAGCTTTCTTT
CDR3 length: 13; J gene: TRBJ2-7; D gene: .; V gene: TRBV29-1; clone size: .; CDR3 protein: CSAAQGKGYEQYF; CDR3 DNA: TGCAGCGCTGCACAGGGAAAGGGGTATGAGCAGTACTTC
CDR3 length: 13; J gene: TRBJ1-2; D gene: TRBD1; V gene: TRBV10-3; clone size: .; CDR3 protein: CAISETGDYGYTF; CDR3 DNA: TGTGCCATCAGTGAAACAGGGGACTATGGCTACACCTTC
CDR3 length: 19; J gene: TRBJ1-3; D gene: .; V gene: TRBV7-2; clone size: .; CDR3 protein: CASSLFPTRAPHSGNTIYF; CDR3 DNA: TGTGCCAGCAGCTTATTCCCCACCCGGGCACCACACTCTGGAAACACCATATATTTT
CDR3 length: 16; J gene: TRBJ1-3; D gene: .; V gene: TRBV5-1; clone size: .; CDR3 protein: CASSLGGATGGNTIYF; CDR3 DNA: TGCGCCAGCAGCCTAGGGGGAGCGACGGGTGGAAACACCATATATTTT
CDR3 length: 14; J gene: TRBJ1-1; D gene: .; V gene: TRBV7-9; clone size: .; CDR3 protein: CASSLEGMNTEAFF; CDR3 DNA: TGTGCCAGCAGCTTAGAGGGCATGAACACTGAAGCTTTCTTT
CDR3 length: 15; J gene: TRBJ1-2; D gene: .; V gene: TRBV5-4; clone size: .; CDR3 protein: CASSLALTADYGYTF; CDR3 DNA: TGTGCCAGCAGCTTGGCCCTTACAGCGGACTATGGCTACACCTTC
CDR3 length: 12; J gene: TRBJ2-7; D gene: .; V gene: TRBV29-1; clone size: .; CDR3 protein: CSVQGSSYEQYF; CDR3 DNA: TGCAGCGTTCAAGGGAGCTCCTACGAGCAGTACTTC
CDR3 length: 14; J gene: TRBJ1-2; D gene: .; V gene: TRBV16; clone size: .; CDR3 protein: CASSRSGASYGYTF; CDR3 DNA: TGTGCCAGCAGCCGCTCAGGGGCCTCCTATGGCTACACCTTC
CDR3 length: 13; J gene: TRBJ2-3; D gene: .; V gene: TRBV28; clone size: .; CDR3 protein: CASSRGLPDTQYF; CDR3 DNA: TGTGCCAGCAGTCGGGGGCTCCCAGATACGCAGTATTTT
CDR3 length: 14; J gene: TRBJ2-7; D gene: .; V gene: TRBV30; clone size: .; CDR3 protein: CAWSSRRSSYEQYF; CDR3 DNA: TGTGCCTGGAGTTCAAGGAGGAGCTCCTACGAGCAGTACTTC
CDR3 length: 14; J gene: TRBJ1-5; D gene: .; V gene: TRBV2; clone size: .; CDR3 protein: CASSVGQFNQPQHF; CDR3 DNA: TGTGCCAGCAGTGTGGGGCAGTTCAATCAGCCCCAGCATTTT
CDR3 length: 14; J gene: TRBJ2-7; D gene: TRBD1; V gene: TRBV12-5; clone size: .; CDR3 protein: CASGLGTGTHEQYF; CDR3 DNA: TGTGCTAGTGGTTTAGGGACAGGGACCCACGAGCAGTACTTC
CDR3 length: 15; J gene: TRBJ1-6; D gene: TRBD1; V gene: TRBV4-3; clone size: .; CDR3 protein: CASSQGQGGDSPLHF; CDR3 DNA: TGCGCCAGCAGCCAAGGGCAGGGGGGGGATTCACCCCTCCACTTT
CDR3 length: 14; J gene: TRBJ2-1; D gene: .; V gene: TRBV29-1; clone size: .; CDR3 protein: CSVDPEGLYNEQFF; CDR3 DNA: TGCAGCGTTGATCCGGAGGGGCTATACAATGAGCAGTTCTTC
CDR3 length: 14; J gene: TRBJ2-4; D gene: .; V gene: TRBV27; clone size: .; CDR3 protein: CASSLIGSKNIQYF; CDR3 DNA: TGTGCCAGCAGTTTGATTGGGTCCAAAAACATTCAGTACTTC
CDR3 length: 14; J gene: TRBJ2-7; D gene: TRBD1; V gene: TRBV28; clone size: .; CDR3 protein: CASSLFDRAYEQYF; CDR3 DNA: TGTGCCAGCAGTTTATTCGACAGGGCCTACGAGCAGTACTTC
CDR3 length: 11; J gene: TRBJ1-5; D gene: .; V gene: TRBV28; clone size: .; CDR3 protein: CASSGDQPQHF; CDR3 DNA: TGTGCCAGCAGCGGCGATCAGCCCCAGCATTTT
CDR3 length: 15; J gene: TRBJ2-3; D gene: .; V gene: TRBV5-1; clone size: once; CDR3 protein: CASSLVVVGTDTQYF; CDR3 DNA: TGCGCCAGCAGCTTGGTAGTCGTCGGGACAGATACGCAGTATTTT
CDR3 length: 16; J gene: TRBJ2-2; D gene: .; V gene: TRBV7-9; clone size: .; CDR3 protein: CASTFRVQGSTGELFF; CDR3 DNA: TGTGCCAGCACCTTTAGGGTACAGGGATCCACCGGGGAGCTGTTTTTT
CDR3 length: 16; J gene: TRBJ2-3; D gene: TRBD2; V gene: TRBV27; clone size: once; CDR3 protein: CASSSWTSGGADTQYF; CDR3 DNA: TGTGCCAGCAGTTCCTGGACTAGCGGGGGGGCCGATACGCAGTATTTT
CDR3 length: 16; J gene: TRBJ2-7; D gene: TRBD1; V gene: TRBV7-2; clone size: .; CDR3 protein: CASSLGGDRGLYEQYF; CDR3 DNA: TGTGCCAGCAGCTTAGGGGGGGACAGGGGCCTCTACGAGCAGTACTTC
CDR3 length: 17; J gene: TRBJ2-1; D gene: TRBD2; V gene: TRBV9; clone size: .; CDR3 protein: CASSVLSGGISYNEQFF; CDR3 DNA: TGTGCCAGCAGCGTACTTAGCGGGGGGATCTCCTACAATGAGCAGTTCTTC
CDR3 length: 16; J gene: TRBJ2-3; D gene: TRBD1; V gene: TRBV19; clone size: .; CDR3 protein: CASSIPRTGGTDTQYF; CDR3 DNA: TGTGCCAGTAGTATTCCTCGCACAGGGGGCACAGATACGCAGTATTTT
CDR3 length: 12; J gene: TRBJ2-2; D gene: .; V gene: TRBV7-2; clone size: .; CDR3 protein: CASSLWGGELFF; CDR3 DNA: TGTGCCAGCAGCTTATGGGGCGGGGAGCTGTTTTTT
CDR3 length: 15; J gene: TRBJ1-1; D gene: TRBD1; V gene: TRBV30; clone size: few; CDR3 protein: CAWSVPGQGNTEAFF; CDR3 DNA: TGTGCCTGGAGTGTCCCGGGACAGGGGAACACTGAAGCTTTCTTT
CDR3 length: 12; J gene: TRBJ2-7; D gene: TRBD1; V gene: TRBV28; clone size: .; CDR3 protein: CASSLRQGEQYF; CDR3 DNA: TGTGCCAGCAGTTTAAGACAGGGCGAGCAGTACTTC
CDR3 length: 15; J gene: TRBJ2-3; D gene: TRBD2; V gene: TRBV7-8; clone size: .; CDR3 protein: CASSFGSGGGDTQYF; CDR3 DNA: TGTGCCAGCAGCTTTGGTAGCGGGGGGGGAGATACGCAGTATTTT
CDR3 length: 12; J gene: TRBJ1-2; D gene: .; V gene: TRBV19; clone size: .; CDR3 protein: CASRTTAIGYTF; CDR3 DNA: TGTGCCAGTAGGACAACTGCTATCGGCTACACCTTC
CDR3 length: 15; J gene: TRBJ2-7; D gene: .; V gene: TRBV5-1; clone size: .; CDR3 protein: CASSPGQAVSYEQYF; CDR3 DNA: TGCGCCAGCAGCCCGGGCCAGGCGGTCTCCTACGAGCAGTACTTC
CDR3 length: 19; J gene: TRBJ1-6; D gene: .; V gene: TRBV7-2; clone size: .; CDR3 protein: CASSLITGPQSSYNSPLHF; CDR3 DNA: TGTGCCAGCAGCTTAATAACAGGGCCCCAGAGCTCCTATAATTCACCCCTCCACTTT
CDR3 length: 15; J gene: TRBJ1-4; D gene: TRBD1; V gene: TRBV28; clone size: .; CDR3 protein: CASRLDRATNEKLFF; CDR3 DNA: TGTGCCAGCAGGCTGGACAGGGCAACTAATGAAAAACTGTTTTTT
CDR3 length: 13; J gene: TRBJ1-5; D gene: .; V gene: TRBV30; clone size: few; CDR3 protein: CAWSETQGQPQHF; CDR3 DNA: TGTGCCTGGAGTGAAACCCAAGGACAGCCCCAGCATTTT
CDR3 length: 12; J gene: TRBJ1-2; D gene: .; V gene: TRBV19; clone size: .; CDR3 protein: CASSIADYGYTF; CDR3 DNA: TGTGCCAGTAGTATAGCCGACTATGGCTACACCTTC
CDR3 length: 16; J gene: TRBJ2-1; D gene: TRBD2; V gene: TRBV30; clone size: .; CDR3 protein: CAWSLGLAGGWNEQFF; CDR3 DNA: TGTGCCTGGAGCCTTGGACTAGCGGGGGGGTGGAATGAGCAGTTCTTC
CDR3 length: 12; J gene: TRBJ2-2; D gene: .; V gene: TRBV7-3; clone size: .; CDR3 protein: CAIPGLTGELFF; CDR3 DNA: TGTGCCATTCCGGGGCTTACCGGGGAGCTGTTTTTT
CDR3 length: 12; J gene: TRBJ1-5; D gene: .; V gene: TRBV7-9; clone size: once; CDR3 protein: CASSFGDQPQHF; CDR3 DNA: TGTGCCAGCAGCTTCGGGGATCAGCCCCAGCATTTT
CDR3 length: 15; J gene: TRBJ2-7; D gene: .; V gene: TRBV5-6; clone size: .; CDR3 protein: CASSLAGRVVYEQYF; CDR3 DNA: TGTGCCAGCAGCTTGGCCGGCAGGGTAGTCTACGAGCAGTACTTC
CDR3 length: 16; J gene: TRBJ1-5; D gene: .; V gene: TRBV5-1; clone size: .; CDR3 protein: CASSLDGQNSNQPQHF; CDR3 DNA: TGCGCCAGCAGCTTGGACGGACAGAATAGCAATCAGCCCCAGCATTTT
CDR3 length: 14; J gene: TRBJ2-2; D gene: .; V gene: TRBV5-1; clone size: once; CDR3 protein: CASSLGRNTGELFF; CDR3 DNA: TGCGCCAGCAGCTTGGGCAGAAACACCGGGGAGCTGTTTTTT
CDR3 length: 15; J gene: TRBJ1-4; D gene: TRBD1; V gene: TRBV9; clone size: .; CDR3 protein: CASSATGTGNEKLFF; CDR3 DNA: TGTGCCAGCAGCGCAACCGGGACAGGGAACGAAAAACTGTTTTTT
CDR3 length: 12; J gene: TRBJ1-2; D gene: .; V gene: TRBV6-1; clone size: .; CDR3 protein: CASMSGQGSYTF; CDR3 DNA: TGTGCCAGCATGTCGGGACAAGGGAGCTACACCTTC
CDR3 length: 11; J gene: TRBJ2-5; D gene: .; V gene: TRBV2; clone size: once; CDR3 protein: CASTPLQAQYF; CDR3 DNA: TGTGCCAGCACCCCCCTGCAGGCCCAGTACTTC
CDR3 length: 13; J gene: TRBJ1-5; D gene: .; V gene: TRBV2; clone size: .; CDR3 protein: CASSEGGLQPQHF; CDR3 DNA: TGTGCCAGCAGTGAAGGGGGTCTACAGCCCCAGCATTTT
CDR3 length: 13; J gene: TRBJ2-5; D gene: .; V gene: TRBV19; clone size: .; CDR3 protein: CASSGDGQETQYF; CDR3 DNA: TGTGCCAGTAGTGGGGACGGACAAGAGACCCAGTACTTC